The rows below give T cell receptor beta chains drawn from one sample of a study of CD4 T cells in relation to SARS-CoV-2 and coronaviruses. This table comes from immunoSEQ multiplex PCR, and its TCRdb copy is limited to in-frame clones, with some not included. The data show 60,000 to 65,000 clones, approximately 94% seen once. The sample taken for sequencing was naive CD4+ T cells from PBMCs. These receptors were obtained from a human donor in good health. Both conserved end residues are part of each CDR3. Each record gives: V gene, J gene, D gene, clone size, CDR3 protein, CDR3 DNA. The D gene is left open where the match is weak. Some rows mark clone size as missing; the rest say once, few, many or name a class of expanded clone.

TRBV7-2	TRBJ1-4	-	-	CASSVQLGVEEKLFF	TGTGCCAGCAGCGTTCAGCTAGGGGTTGAAGAAAAACTGTTTTTT
TRBV6-1	TRBJ1-2	-	-	CASSESAGAAGYTF	TGTGCCAGCAGTGAATCCGCAGGGGCGGCTGGCTACACCTTC
TRBV7-2	TRBJ2-7	-	once	CASSLKRAYEQYF	TGTGCCAGCAGCTTGAAGCGGGCTTACGAGCAGTACTTC
TRBV30	TRBJ1-5	-	-	CAWSGGRDQPQHF	TGTGCCTGGAGTGGGGGCAGGGATCAGCCCCAGCATTTT
TRBV5-4	TRBJ2-5	TRBD1	once	CASSSGTEETQYF	TGTGCCAGCAGCTCCGGGACAGAGGAGACCCAGTACTTC
TRBV27	TRBJ2-7	-	-	CASSFLGEQYF	TGTGCCAGCAGTTTTCTAGGCGAGCAGTACTTC
TRBV27	TRBJ1-2	-	-	CASSLLQGIGTTSGYTF	TGTGCCAGCAGTTTACTACAGGGTATTGGGACAACTAGTGGCTACACCTTC
TRBV5-1	TRBJ2-2	TRBD2	-	CASSSLAGATGELFF	TGCGCCAGCAGCTCCCTAGCGGGGGCCACCGGGGAGCTGTTTTTT
TRBV3-1/TRBV3-2	TRBJ2-1	TRBD1	-	CASSQDRVGNEQFF	TGTGCCAGCAGCCAGGACAGGGTCGGCAATGAGCAGTTCTTC
TRBV30	TRBJ2-1	TRBD2	-	CAWSSDSSLAGEGKRKAYNEQFF	TGTGCCTGGAGTTCTGACTCTTCTCTAGCGGGGGAAGGGAAACGGAAAGCCTACAATGAGCAGTTCTTC
TRBV5-1	TRBJ2-1	TRBD2	-	CASSPVARLAGGGEQFF	TGCGCCAGCAGCCCGGTGGCGCGGCTAGCGGGAGGGGGGGAGCAGTTCTTC
TRBV4-2	TRBJ2-3	-	-	CASSQESREGRIGTDTQYF	TGTGCCAGCAGCCAAGAATCCCGAGAGGGACGGATTGGCACAGATACGCAGTATTTT
TRBV27	TRBJ1-2	-	-	CASSTGQHYGYTF	TGTGCCAGCAGCACCGGACAGCACTATGGCTACACCTTC
TRBV6-5	TRBJ1-2	-	once	CASSPIDRVRGYTF	TGTGCCAGCAGTCCCATTGACCGAGTTCGCGGCTACACCTTC
TRBV5-5	TRBJ2-3	-	once	CASSRSGSWQYF	TGTGCCAGCAGCCGAAGTGGGAGTTGGCAGTATTTT
TRBV30	TRBJ2-1	TRBD1	-	CAWRRTGSLRDSYNEQFF	TGTGCCTGGAGGCGGACAGGGAGTTTGCGGGACTCCTACAATGAGCAGTTCTTC
TRBV5-1	TRBJ2-5	TRBD1	-	CASAQTGGDETQYF	TGCGCCAGCGCTCAGACAGGGGGCGACGAGACCCAGTACTTC
TRBV9	TRBJ1-4	-	-	CASSVGRGATNEKLFF	TGTGCCAGCAGCGTAGGCAGGGGCGCAACTAATGAAAAACTGTTTTTT
TRBV9	TRBJ2-1	TRBD1	-	CASSPRRTGDGGNEQFF	TGTGCCAGCAGCCCGAGGAGGACAGGGGATGGTGGCAATGAGCAGTTCTTC
TRBV7-9	TRBJ1-6	-	few	CASRRGEGNSPLHF	TGTGCCAGTAGACGGGGAGAGGGGAATTCACCCCTCCACTTT
TRBV24-1	TRBJ2-7	-	-	CATSDQVSYEQYF	TGTGCCACCAGTGACCAGGTCTCCTACGAGCAGTACTTC
TRBV27	TRBJ2-4	-	-	CASMVQGRAKAKNIQYF	TGTGCCAGCATGGTTCAGGGTAGGGCAAAAGCCAAAAACATTCAGTACTTC
TRBV28	TRBJ1-5	TRBD1	-	CASTRGARNQPQHF	TGTGCCAGCACCAGGGGGGCGCGGAATCAGCCCCAGCATTTT
TRBV27	TRBJ1-5	TRBD1	-	CASSDRGPQPQHF	TGTGCCAGCAGTGACAGGGGGCCTCAGCCCCAGCATTTT
TRBV2	TRBJ2-5	-	-	CASSDGGRETQYF	TGTGCCAGCAGTGATGGGGGGCGCGAGACCCAGTACTTC
TRBV28	TRBJ2-3	TRBD2	-	CASSLIPLAGSTDTQYF	TGTGCCAGCAGTTTGATCCCGTTAGCGGGAAGCACAGATACGCAGTATTTT
TRBV4-1	TRBJ2-3	TRBD2	-	CASSQPTSGRGSQYF	TGCGCCAGCAGCCAACCAACTAGCGGGAGAGGGTCGCAGTATTTT
TRBV28	TRBJ2-5	-	-	CASGSATAATGQETQYF	TGTGCCAGCGGGTCGGCAACAGCTGCGACAGGCCAAGAGACCCAGTACTTC
TRBV28	TRBJ1-4	-	-	CASSEGRVEKLFF	TGTGCCAGCAGTGAGGGGCGAGTTGAAAAACTGTTTTTT
TRBV7-9	TRBJ2-2	-	-	CASSLFLGRDLGTGELFF	TGTGCCAGCAGCTTATTTTTGGGGCGGGATCTTGGCACCGGGGAGCTGTTTTTT
TRBV7-2	TRBJ1-6	-	-	CASSSPDGVSYNSPLHF	TGTGCCAGCAGCTCTCCAGACGGAGTTTCCTATAATTCACCCCTCCACTTT
TRBV15	TRBJ2-7	TRBD2	-	CATSRGGTSMHEQYF	TGTGCCACCAGCAGAGGAGGGACTAGTATGCACGAGCAGTACTTC
TRBV19	TRBJ2-5	-	-	CASSSAGRETQYF	TGTGCCAGTAGCTCAGCAGGGCGAGAGACCCAGTACTTC
TRBV7-3	TRBJ2-5	-	-	CASSLTSIETQYF	TGTGCCAGCAGCTTAACTAGTATTGAGACCCAGTACTTC
TRBV24-1	TRBJ2-2	-	-	CATSGVRGTGELFF	TGTGCCACCAGTGGCGTCAGGGGCACCGGGGAGCTGTTTTTT
TRBV19	TRBJ1-5	-	-	CASSKQGNQPQHF	TGTGCCAGTAGTAAACAGGGCAATCAGCCCCAGCATTTT
TRBV5-1	TRBJ2-4	-	-	CASRSTGAKNIQYF	TGCGCCAGCAGATCTACAGGGGCCAAAAACATTCAGTACTTC
TRBV7-3	TRBJ2-2	TRBD2	-	CASSSSGLAGGDTGELFF	TGTGCCAGCAGCTCCTCGGGACTAGCGGGAGGGGACACCGGGGAGCTGTTTTTT
TRBV2	TRBJ1-1	-	-	CASSVRQDDEAFF	TGTGCCAGCAGTGTTCGGCAGGACGATGAAGCTTTCTTT
TRBV6-5	TRBJ2-3	-	once	CASSYGGSLTDTQYF	TGTGCCAGCAGTTACGGGGGCTCGCTCACAGATACGCAGTATTTT
TRBV29-1	TRBJ1-1	-	-	CSVARDGGTEAFF	TGCAGCGTTGCGAGGGATGGTGGCACTGAAGCTTTCTTT
TRBV18	TRBJ1-5	-	-	CASSPPGALSNQPQHF	TGTGCCAGCTCACCCCCGGGAGCCCTTAGCAATCAGCCCCAGCATTTT
TRBV12-3/TRBV12-4	TRBJ2-3	-	once	CASRSTSTDTQYF	TGTGCCAGCAGATCCACTAGCACAGATACGCAGTATTTT
TRBV29-1	TRBJ2-4	TRBD1	-	CSVANRDRGLDIQYF	TGCAGCGTTGCAAACCGGGACAGGGGTTTGGACATTCAGTACTTC